This T cell receptor beta chain is drawn from a study of OX40 agonist ivuxolimab in advanced cancers. On the study more broadly: The dose of intravenous ivuxolimab that patients received every 2 weeks ranged from 0.01 to 10 mg/kg. The group had a mean age of around 64 years, ranged from 23 to 79, and was 80% to 90% male. Findings and limits, study-wide: Among patients with partial responses at 0.1-3.0 mg/kg, clonal expansion was among the lowest. The mean number of expanded clones was higher in CD8+ T cells than in CD4+.

There are 17 residues in the CDR3. CDR1 LGHNA and CDR2 YSLEER come from the germline V gene. Trimming shortened V by 0 bases and J by 0 bases, and 13 bases separated the two germline ends. Concerning this clone itself: What it binds is unknown.

Repertoires were generated with immunoSEQ multiplex PCR, while TCRdb's copy carries only in-frame clones and drops some. The table lists 55,000 to 75,000 clones, about 91% of them singletons. This receptor was obtained from an adult with an advanced solid tumor such as melanoma, head and neck, liver or kidney cancer. This chain uses TRBV4-3 with TRBJ2-3, with D uncertain. The starting material was CD4+ or CD8+ T cells sorted from blood, obtained in a trial of the OX40 agonist ivuxolimab. CDR3 nucleotides: TGCGCCAGCAGCCAAGATGACATTGGGCGGAGCACAGATACGCAGTATTTT. Its translation: CASSQDDIGRSTDTQYF.